Below, 14 T cell receptor beta chains from the same sample are listed, as sequenced in a study of a mutant IDH1 vaccine in newly diagnosed glioma. Noted time point: baseline, week 1 (first vaccination visit). The sample's treatment: pre-vaccination baseline after standard-of-care therapy. The data were produced by immunoSEQ multiplex PCR, yet TCRdb's version contains in-frame clones alone and is incomplete. The sample lists about 34,000 clones, around 80% seen once, with about 8.4% in the top ten. The material was peripheral blood mononuclear cells (PBMCs), obtained from a glioma patient treated with radiotherapy, temozolomide or both. The receptors originated from a man in his fifties or sixties with glioma. Some clones in this sample may be carry-over from other donors' samples.

This clone was seen a few times. The chain employs TRBV15 and TRBJ1-1; tentative D call: TRBD1 (5 bases). The CDR3 covers 14 residues. CDR1 and CDR2 from the germline V gene are LNHNV and YYDKDF (reference sequence). Trimming cost V 5 bases and J 1 base, with 11 bases left between them. The CDR3 nucleotides read TGTGCCACCAGCCCGTTGGGGGGGAACACTGAAGCTTTCTTT. The encoded protein is CATSPLGGNTEAFF.

J is TRBJ2-3 and V is TRBV2; D may be TRBD2 (6 bases). Germline CDR1 is SNHLY and CDR2 is FYNNEI. Trimming pared 4 bases from V and 0 bases from J, leaving 11 bases between. This CDR3 has 15 amino acids. CDR3 sequence: CASSGRDISTDTQYF. The DNA of the CDR3 is TGTGCCAGCAGTGGGAGGGATATAAGCACAGATACGCAGTATTTT.

This chain's CDR3 is CAVGGGKVGNTIYF. CDR3 DNA: TGTGCCGTTGGGGGGGGAAAAGTCGGAAACACCATATATTTT. The V call is TRBV6-1, the J call TRBJ1-3, with D perhaps matching TRBD1 (5 bases). This CDR3 is built from 14 residues. Germline lookup yields CDR1 MNHNS and CDR2 SASEGT. Trimming took 11 bases from V and 4 from J, leaving 18 bases between them.

The genes are TRBV5-1 and TRBJ1-3, with D possibly being TRBD1 (5 bases). The V and J ends lost 6 bases and 0 bases respectively, with 13 bases between them. The germline V gene has CDR1 SGHRS and CDR2 YFSETQ. This CDR3 is built from 15 residues. The CDR3 DNA reads TGCGCCAGCACCATCGGAGGGGACTCTGGAAACACCATATATTTT. It yields the protein CASTIGGDSGNTIYF. Full variable domain (outside the CDR3, taken from reference TRBV5-1 and TRBJ1-3): KAGVTQTPRYLIKTRGQQVTLSCSPISGHRSVSWYQQTPGQGLQFLFEYFSETQRNKGNFPGRFSGRQFSNSRSEMNVSTLELGDSALYLCASTIGGDSGNTIYFGEGSWLTVV.

The rearrangement uses TRBV5-1 and TRBJ2-7; no definite D call. Looked up from germline, CDR1 is SGHRS and CDR2 is YFSETQ. V lost 4 bases and J lost 0, with 8 bases in between. The CDR3 is made up of 13 amino acids. The CDR3 coding sequence is TGCGCCAGCAGCACTTCGAGCTCCTACGAGCAGTACTTC. Protein sequence: CASSTSSSYEQYF.

V and J are TRBV5-4 and TRBJ1-1; D ambiguous. Between the trimmed V and J ends, which lost 2 bases and 6 bases, there was a span of 11 bases. CDR1 SGHNT and CDR2 YYREEE come from the germline V gene (reference sequence). The CDR3 consists of 13 residues. The CDR3 region is CASSFVGTPEAFF. The CDR3 coding sequence is TGTGCCAGCAGCTTTGTGGGAACCCCTGAAGCTTTCTTT.

CDR3 protein: CASSPDDRVDYGYTF. DNA of the CDR3: TGTGCCAGCTCACCAGATGACAGGGTAGACTATGGCTACACCTTC. This sequence joins TRBV18 and TRBJ1-2; 7 nucleotides agree with TRBD1. CDR1 is KGHSH and CDR2 is LQKENI in the germline V gene. V shed 2 bases, J shed 3 bases, and the junction held 6 bases outside the gene matches. CDR3 length: 15 residues.

V gene TRBV4-2 combines with J gene TRBJ1-5; D unresolved. This CDR3 has 13 amino acids. Germline assignment: CDR1 LGHNA and CDR2 YNFKEQ. Trimming left V 3 bases short and J 0 bases short, with 3 bases between. DNA of the CDR3: TGTGCCAGCAGCCAGGATAGCAATCAGCCCCAGCATTTT. Translated, it gives CASSQDSNQPQHF.

The chain has TRBV9 and TRBJ2-2, with D possibly matching TRBD1 (5 bases). Germline lookup yields CDR1 SGDLS and CDR2 YYNGEE. Trimming pared 3 bases from V and 8 bases from J, leaving 20 bases between. CDR3 length: 16 amino acids. The CDR3 sequence is CASSGGMGPLGGELFF. CDR3 sequence (DNA): TGTGCCAGCAGCGGCGGCATGGGGCCATTGGGGGGGGAGCTGTTTTTT.

The chain has TRBV14 and TRBJ1-4; D uncertain. The ends were cut back, 2 bases at V and 0 bases at J, with 10 bases in the middle. CDR3 length equals 16 residues. Germline CDR1 SGHDN, CDR2 FVKESK. CDR3 sequence reads: CASSQSVFSTNEKLFF. Written as DNA, the CDR3 is TGTGCCAGCAGCCAATCGGTGTTCTCAACTAATGAAAAACTGTTTTTT.

The V call is TRBV11-2, the J call TRBJ2-1, with D possibly matching TRBD2 (6 bases). The germline V and J ends were trimmed by 5 bases and 7 bases, with 15 bases remaining between them. The CDR3 has 14 amino acids. Germline CDR1 reads SGHAT; CDR2 reads FQNNGV. DNA for the CDR3: TGTGCCAGCAGCCCACTGGGCGGGATTAATGAGCAGTTCTTC. Translated: CASSPLGGINEQFF.

This chain links TRBV6-6 with TRBJ2-3; possibly TRBD2 for D (6 bases). V shed 10 bases and J shed 2 bases, with 16 bases lying between them. This CDR3 contains 14 residues. CDR1 MNHNY and CDR2 SVGAGI come from the germline V gene (reference sequence). This chain's CDR3 is CATATAGITDTQYF. CDR3 DNA sequence: TGTGCCACTGCTACCGCGGGAATCACAGATACGCAGTATTTT.

This clone has a handful of counts. The chain uses TRBV7-9 and TRBJ1-4; tentatively, D is TRBD1 (5 bases). CDR1 is SEHNR, CDR2 FQNEAQ, per germline (reference sequence). Trimming removed 5 bases at V and 0 bases at J, with 7 bases between. The CDR3 extends over 14 amino acids. CDR3 sequence reads: CASSRGATNEKLFF. Here the CDR3 DNA reads TGTGCCAGCAGCCGGGGGGCAACTAATGAAAAACTGTTTTTT.

This clone was counted a few times. V usage is TRBV2 and J usage is TRBJ2-7; D ambiguous. The germline gives CDR1 SNHLY, CDR2 FYNNEI. V was shortened by 2 bases and J by 4 bases, with 6 bases between the two germline ends. The CDR3 has 12 amino acids. The CDR3 here is CASSEQNYEQYF. CDR3 DNA: TGTGCCAGCAGTGAACAGAATTACGAGCAGTACTTC.